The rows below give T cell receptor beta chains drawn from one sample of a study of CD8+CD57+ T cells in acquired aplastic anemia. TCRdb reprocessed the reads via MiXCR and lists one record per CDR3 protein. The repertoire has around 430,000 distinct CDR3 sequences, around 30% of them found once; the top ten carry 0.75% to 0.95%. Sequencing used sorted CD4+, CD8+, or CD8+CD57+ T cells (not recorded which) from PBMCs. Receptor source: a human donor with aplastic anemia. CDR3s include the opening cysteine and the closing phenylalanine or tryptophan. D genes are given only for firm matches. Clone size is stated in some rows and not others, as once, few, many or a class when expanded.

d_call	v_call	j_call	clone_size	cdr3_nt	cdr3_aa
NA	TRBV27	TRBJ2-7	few	TGTGCCAGCAGTTTAACAGGGACGGGGGCCTACGAGCAGTACTTC	CASSLTGTGAYEQYF
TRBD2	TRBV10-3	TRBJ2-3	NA	TGTGCCATCAGTGAAGCGGGACTAGCGGTCACAGATACGCAGTATTTT	CAISEAGLAVTDTQYF
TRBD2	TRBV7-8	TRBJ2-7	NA	TGTGCCATCTTGGGGGCGGGAGGATCCTACGAGCAGTACTTC	CAILGAGGSYEQYF
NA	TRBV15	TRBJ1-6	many	TGTGCCACCAGCAGAGAGCAGGACCTGGGTAATTCACCCCTCCACTTT	CATSREQDLGNSPLHF
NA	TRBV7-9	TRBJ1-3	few	TGTGCCAGCAGCTTAGATTTTGGTCGAAACACCATATATTTT	CASSLDFGRNTIYF
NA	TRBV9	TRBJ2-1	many	TGTGCCAGCAGCGTAGAAGACAATGAGCAGTTCTTC	CASSVEDNEQFF
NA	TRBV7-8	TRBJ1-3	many	TGTGCCAGCAGCTTAGTAGGATTGGGTGAAAACACCATATATTTT	CASSLVGLGENTIYF
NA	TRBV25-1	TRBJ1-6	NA	TGTGCCAGCAGTACCTCGACGGGGGGCTCCTATAATTCACCCCTCCACTTT	CASSTSTGGSYNSPLHF
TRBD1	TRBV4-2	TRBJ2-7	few	TGTGCCAGCAGCCAAGCGACAGGGTCCTACGAGCAGTACTTC	CASSQATGSYEQYF
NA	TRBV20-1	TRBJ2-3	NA	TGCAGTGCCATAGCGGCTAGCACAGATACGCAGTATTTT	CSAIAASTDTQYF
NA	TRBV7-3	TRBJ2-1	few	TGTGCCAGCAGCTCGGAGGGAGCCTCCTACAATGAGCAGTTCTTC	CASSSEGASYNEQFF
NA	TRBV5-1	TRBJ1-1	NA	TGCGCCAGCAGCTGGACGGGACGTGAAGGGGAAGCTTTCTTT	CASSWTGREGEAFF
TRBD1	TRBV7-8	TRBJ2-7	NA	TGTGCCAGCAGCCCCCACCTCCGACAGGGGATGTGGAACGAGCAGTACTTC	CASSPHLRQGMWNEQYF
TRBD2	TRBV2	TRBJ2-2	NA	TGTGCCAGCAGTCGCCAGCGGGGGATAACCGGGGAGCTGTTTTTT	CASSRQRGITGELFF
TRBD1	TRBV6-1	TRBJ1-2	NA	TGTGCCAGCAGTAAGGGACAGGGTCAGGACTATGGCTACACCTTC	CASSKGQGQDYGYTF
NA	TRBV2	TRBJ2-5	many	TGTGCCAGCAGTGAAGCCGGGACAAGCGGGGAGACCCAGTACTTC	CASSEAGTSGETQYF
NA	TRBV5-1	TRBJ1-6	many	TGCGCCAACCCTCCAGGGTCGACACCCCTCCACTTT	CANPPGSTPLHF
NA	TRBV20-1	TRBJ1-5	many	TGCAGTGCTAGAGGGGGGCTCGATCAGCCCCAGCATTTT	CSARGGLDQPQHF
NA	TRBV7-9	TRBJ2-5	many	TGTGCCAGCAGCACCTGGACAGCCTCAGAGACCCAGTACTTC	CASSTWTASETQYF
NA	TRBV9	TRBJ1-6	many	TGTGCCAGCAGCGTTACCTCTGGTGGGGGGAATTCACCCCTCCACTTT	CASSVTSGGGNSPLHF
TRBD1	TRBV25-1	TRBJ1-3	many	TGTGCCAGCAGTCAAACCGGGACAGGGTTCTCTGGAAACACCATATATTTT	CASSQTGTGFSGNTIYF
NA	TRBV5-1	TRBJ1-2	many	TGCGCCAGCAACCCCACAGGAGGTGGCTATGGCTACACCTTC	CASNPTGGGYGYTF
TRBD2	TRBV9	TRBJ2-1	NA	TGTGCCAGCAGCGCCGGACTAGCGGGGTCGGGCGAGCAGTTCTTC	CASSAGLAGSGEQFF
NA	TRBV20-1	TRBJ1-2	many	TGCAGTGCTAGTAACAGGGATGGCTATGGCTACACCTTC	CSASNRDGYGYTF
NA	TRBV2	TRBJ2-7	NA	TGTGCCAGCAGTGAATCGGCCTACCTCTCCTACGAGCAGTACTTC	CASSESAYLSYEQYF
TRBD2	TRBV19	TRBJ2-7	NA	TGTGCGTCACCCCCGGGGGGAAGGTCCGAGCAGTACTTC	CASPPGGRSEQYF
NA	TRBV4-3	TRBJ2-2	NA	TGCGCCAGCAGCCAAGAGCTAGGAGCGAACACCGGGGAGCTGTTTTTT	CASSQELGANTGELFF
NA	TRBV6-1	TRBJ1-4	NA	TGTGCCAGCGGTATAGAAAAACTGTTTTTT	CASGIEKLFF
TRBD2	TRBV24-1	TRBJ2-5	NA	TGTGCCACCAACGCCGGGACTAGCGGTGAGACCCAGTACTTC	CATNAGTSGETQYF
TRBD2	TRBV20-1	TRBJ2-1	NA	TGCAGTGCCCAAGAAGCGGGAGGAGTTTACAATGCGCAGTTCTTC	CSAQEAGGVYNAQFF
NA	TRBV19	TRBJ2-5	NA	TGTGCCAGTAGCCCGGACCAAGAGACCCAGTACTTC	CASSPDQETQYF
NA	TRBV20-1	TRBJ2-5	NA	TGCAGTGCCAGCAGCTTAGACGCGAGATCGGAGACCCAGTACTTC	CSASSLDARSETQYF
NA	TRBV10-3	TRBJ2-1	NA	TGTGCCAGCAGTGACGAACAGGGTCATGAGCAGTTCTTC	CASSDEQGHEQFF